This entry features one T cell receptor beta chain sequence. This specimen belongs to a study of T cells in Graves' hyperthyroidism and ophthalmopathy. About the research overall: Specimen type is peripheral blood, collected at initial diagnosis prior to any treatment.

Researchers took RNA transcripts and amplified the TCR beta CDR3 regions from them. HTBI primers were the set used in a first-round RT-PCR of the TCR CDR3. TCRdb re-derived calls from the multiplex PCR reads in MiXCR, one entry per CDR3 protein. In the table there are around 540,000 distinct CDR3 sequences, around 15% of which are singletons. The germline CDR1 and CDR2 sequences are KGHDR and SFDVKD. The CDR3 consists of 16 residues. V trimming: 0 bases; J trimming: 4 bases; junction bases outside the gene matches: 5. The J gene is TRBJ2-3, the V gene TRBV24-1; the match to TRBD1 covers 8 bases. The receptor comes from a woman aged 25-40 years with Graves' ophthalmopathy. Sequencing input: blood. CDR3 loop: CATSDLHPTGADTQYF. The CDR3 DNA is TGTGCCACCAGTGATTTGCATCCGACAGGGGCAGATACGCAGTATTTT.